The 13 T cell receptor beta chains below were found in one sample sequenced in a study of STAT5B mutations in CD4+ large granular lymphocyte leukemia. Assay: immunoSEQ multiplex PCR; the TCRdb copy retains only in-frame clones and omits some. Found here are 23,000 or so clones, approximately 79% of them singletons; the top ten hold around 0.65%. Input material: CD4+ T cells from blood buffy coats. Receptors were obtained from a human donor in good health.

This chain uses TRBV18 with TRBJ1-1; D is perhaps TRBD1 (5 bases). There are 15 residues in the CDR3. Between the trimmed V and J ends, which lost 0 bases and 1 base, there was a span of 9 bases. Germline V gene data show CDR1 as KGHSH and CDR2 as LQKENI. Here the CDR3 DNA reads TGTGCCAGCTCACCACCGGGACGGCAGAACACTGAAGCTTTCTTT. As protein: CASSPPGRQNTEAFF.

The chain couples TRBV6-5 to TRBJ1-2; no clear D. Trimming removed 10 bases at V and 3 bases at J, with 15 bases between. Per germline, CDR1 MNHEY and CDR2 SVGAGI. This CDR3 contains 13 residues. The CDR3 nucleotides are TGTGCCACCCAGTTGCAACCGGACTATGGCTACACCTTC. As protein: CATQLQPDYGYTF.

This chain's CDR3 is CASSPAGFSNQPQHF. The CDR3 bases are TGTGCCAGCTCCCCAGCGGGCTTTAGCAATCAGCCCCAGCATTTT. The chain couples TRBV18 to TRBJ1-5; D unclear. Trimming pared 6 bases from V and 0 bases from J, leaving 12 bases between. The CDR3 is made up of 15 amino acids. Germline loops: CDR1 KGHSH, CDR2 LQKENI.

The DNA of the CDR3 is TGTGCCAGCAGTGAAGGTAGGGGCCCCCGCACTGAAGCTTTCTTT. It codes for CASSEGRGPRTEAFF. This chain uses TRBV2 with TRBJ1-1; TRBD1 might be the D (5 bases). CDR1 is SNHLY, CDR2 FYNNEI, per germline. CDR3 length: 15 residues. V was clipped by 1 base and J by 4 bases, with 13 bases between them.

The CDR3 nucleotides read TGTGCCAGCAGCCCTCCCGGGACAGGGGTTCTTGGCGCGTTCTTC. It yields the protein CASSPPGTGVLGAFF. The rearrangement links TRBV7-2 to TRBJ2-1; 10 bases are a match to TRBD1. Germline CDR1 reads SGHTA; CDR2 reads FQGNSA. This CDR3 spans 15 amino acids. V lost 5 bases and J lost 15; bases outside the gene matches: 16. The whole variable domain, remainder taken from reference TRBV7-2 and TRBJ2-1, is GAGVSQSPSNKVTEKGKDVELRCDPISGHTALYWYRQSLGQGLEFLIYFQGNSAPDKSGLPSDRFSAERTGGSVSTLTIQRTQQEDSAVYLCASSPPGTGVLGAFFGPGTRLTVL.

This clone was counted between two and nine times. The CDR3 is CASSQDRVQGTEAFF. The CDR3, as DNA: TGCGCCAGCAGCCAAGACAGGGTTCAGGGGACTGAAGCTTTCTTT. V usage is TRBV4-1 and J usage is TRBJ1-1, with D perhaps TRBD1 (6 bases). Germline V gene data show CDR1 as MGHRA and CDR2 as YSYEKL. Between the trimmed V and J ends, which lost 0 bases and 5 bases, there was a span of 13 bases. This CDR3 has 15 amino acids.

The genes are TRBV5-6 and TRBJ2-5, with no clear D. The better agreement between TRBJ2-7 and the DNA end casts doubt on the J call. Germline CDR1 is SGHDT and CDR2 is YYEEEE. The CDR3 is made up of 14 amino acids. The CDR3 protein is CASSLFGPSYEQYF. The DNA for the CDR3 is TGTGCCAGCAGCTTGTTTGGGCCCTCCTACGAGCAGTACTTC.

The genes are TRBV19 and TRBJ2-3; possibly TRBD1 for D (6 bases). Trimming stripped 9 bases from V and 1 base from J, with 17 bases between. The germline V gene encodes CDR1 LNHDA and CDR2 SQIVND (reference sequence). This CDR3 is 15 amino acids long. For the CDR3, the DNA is TGTGCCAGCAGAGCCCAGGACAGAGGCACAGATACGCAGTATTTT. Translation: CASRAQDRGTDTQYF.

As DNA, the CDR3 is TGTGCCAGCTCGAACCAGGGAGGGGGGGAAGCTTTCTTT. This codes for CASSNQGGGEAFF. V is TRBV18 and J is TRBJ1-1; possible D gene TRBD1, 6 bases. The CDR3 has 13 residues. The V gene's germline CDR1 is KGHSH and CDR2 LQKENI. Trimming shortened V by 6 bases and J by 8 bases, and 16 bases separated the two germline ends. The whole variable domain, remainder taken from reference TRBV18 and TRBJ1-1, is NAGVMQNPRHLVRRRGQEARLRCSPMKGHSHVYWYRQLPEEGLKFMVYLQKENIIDESGMPKERFSAEFPKEGPSILRIQQVVRGDSAAYFCASSNQGGGEAFFGQGTRLTVV.

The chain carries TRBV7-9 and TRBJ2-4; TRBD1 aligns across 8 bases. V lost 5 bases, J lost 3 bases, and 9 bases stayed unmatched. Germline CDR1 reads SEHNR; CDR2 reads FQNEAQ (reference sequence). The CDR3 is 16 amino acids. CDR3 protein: CASSPKGQAGKNIQYF. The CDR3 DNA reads TGTGCCAGCAGCCCGAAGGGACAGGCCGGCAAAAACATTCAGTACTTC.

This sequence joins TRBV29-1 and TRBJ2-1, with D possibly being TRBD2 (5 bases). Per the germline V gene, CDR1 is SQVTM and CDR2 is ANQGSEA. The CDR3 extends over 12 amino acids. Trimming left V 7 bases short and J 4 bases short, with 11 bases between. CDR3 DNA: TGCAGCGCCCGCTCGGGGTACAATGAGCAGTTCTTC. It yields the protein CSARSGYNEQFF.

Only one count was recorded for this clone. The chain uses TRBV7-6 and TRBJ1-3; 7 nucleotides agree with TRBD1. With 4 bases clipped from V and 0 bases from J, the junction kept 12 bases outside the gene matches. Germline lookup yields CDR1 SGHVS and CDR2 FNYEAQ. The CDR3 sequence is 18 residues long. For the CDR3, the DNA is TGTGCCAGCAGCTCAGCCCCACCGGGACAGAGCTCTGGAAACACCATATATTTT. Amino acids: CASSSAPPGQSSGNTIYF.

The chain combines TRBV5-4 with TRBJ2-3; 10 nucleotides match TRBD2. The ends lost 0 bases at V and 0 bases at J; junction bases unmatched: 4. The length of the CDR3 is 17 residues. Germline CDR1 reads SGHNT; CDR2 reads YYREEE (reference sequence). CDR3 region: CASSLASGGPSTDTQYF. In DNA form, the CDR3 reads TGTGCCAGCAGCTTGGCTAGCGGGGGCCCTAGCACAGATACGCAGTATTTT.